The 13 T cell receptor beta chains listed next were all sequenced from one sample in a study of Tregs in tolerant kidney transplant recipients. Libraries were prepared by immunoSEQ multiplex PCR; TCRdb keeps only in-frame clonotypes and omits some of them. Seen in this sample are 50,000 to 65,000 clones; the ten most common clones hold about 0.83%. Material: CD4+ T cells from blood, obtained before the transplant. The receptors stem from a human donor who received a combined kidney and bone marrow transplant.

As for this clone: The read terminates 3 residues ahead of where the CDR3 ends, so the germline J gene completes it. This chain connects TRBV7-4 to TRBJ1-4; D remains unclear. V dropped 5 bases and J dropped 0 bases, with 16 bases sitting between them. Germline V gene data show CDR1 as SGHVT and CDR2 as SQSDAQ. There are 17 residues in the CDR3. CDR3 loop: CASSRVARPATNEKLFF. Incomplete CDR3 DNA: TGTGCCAGCAGCCGAGTAGCTCGGCCCGCAACTAATGAAAAA.

Regarding this clone: The read is 3 residues too short to cover the CDR3 end, so that end is filled in from the germline J gene. The gene calls are TRBV7-9 and TRBJ2-3, with 8 nucleotides matching TRBD1. V dropped 10 bases and J dropped 6; count of bases not matched to a gene: 12. The length of the CDR3 is 14 residues. Germline CDR1 and CDR2: SEHNR and FQNEAQ (reference sequence). CDR3 region: CATSAQGATDTQYF. The sequenced CDR3 bases are TGTGCCACTTCGGCCCAGGGGGCAACTGATACG.

As to this clone: The read gets to within 3 residues of the CDR3 end, and the germline J gene fills in the rest. The chain combines TRBV6-2 or TRBV6-3 with TRBJ1-2; 8 nucleotides agree with TRBD1. The germline V gene encodes CDR1 MNHEY and CDR2 SVGEGT. J was trimmed by 5 bases and V by 5 bases; bases with no gene match: 4. This CDR3 has 13 residues. Incomplete CDR3 DNA: TGTGCCAGCAGTCCTACAGGGGGATATGGC. It specifies CASSPTGGYG. The complete CDR3 sequence is CASSPTGGYGYTF.

Concerning this clone: The CDR3 goes on 3 residues after the read ends, and that part is filled in from the germline J gene. The rearrangement links TRBV5-1 to TRBJ1-1; TRBD1 might be the D (6 bases). Germline V gene sequence: CDR1 SGHRS, CDR2 YFSETQ. V was shortened by 1 base and J by 0 bases, with 13 bases between the two germline ends. The CDR3 runs to 16 residues. This chain's CDR3 is CASSLLPGGMNTEAFF. Incomplete CDR3 DNA: TGCGCCAGCAGCTTGCTCCCGGGGGGCATGAACACTGAA.

In the case of this clone: The missing CDR3 end, 3 residues past where the read stops, is filled in from the germline J gene. The rearrangement links TRBV19 to TRBJ1-6; D is possibly TRBD1 (6 bases). This CDR3 has 15 amino acids. Germline V gene lookup returns CDR1 LNHDA and CDR2 SQIVND (reference sequence). Trimming removed 7 bases from V and 3 bases from J, with 13 bases in between. Incomplete CDR3 DNA: TGTGCCAGTAAGGACAGCCCTCACTATAATTCACCC. Translation gives CASKDSPHYNSP. The whole CDR3 protein reads CASKDSPHYNSPLHF.

Worth noting for this clone: The sequence runs out 3 residues before the end of the CDR3; the remainder is reconstructed from the germline J gene. The chain uses TRBV19 and TRBJ1-2; 8 positions match TRBD1. CDR3 length: 13 residues. Unmatched junction bases numbered 3, after V lost 6 bases and J lost 3 bases. CDR1 LNHDA and CDR2 SQIVND come from the germline V gene (reference sequence). The sequenced CDR3 bases are TGTGCCAGTAGCCCGGACAGGGACTATGGC. Its protein product is CASSPDRDYG. The CDR3 in its entirety is CASSPDRDYGYTF. The variable domain in full, completed from reference TRBV19 and TRBJ1-2, reads DGGITQSPKYLFRKEGQNVTLSCEQNLNHDAMYWYRQDPGQGLRLIYYSQIVNDFQKGDIAEGYSVSREKKESFPLTVTSAQKNPTAFYLCASSPDRDYGYTFGSGTRLTVV.

For this clone: The sequence runs out 3 residues before the end of the CDR3; the remainder is reconstructed from the germline J gene. The chain is built from TRBV30 and TRBJ1-1; D remains ambiguous. Per the germline V gene, CDR1 is GTSNPN and CDR2 is SVGIG (reference sequence). Trimming stripped 4 bases from V and 1 base from J, with 13 bases between. This CDR3 is 14 amino acids long. CDR3 in amino acids: CAWTPGLGNTEAFF. CDR3 DNA, as far as it was read: TGTGCCTGGACCCCCGGCCTAGGGAACACTGAA.

On this clone itself: Read data end 3 residues before the CDR3 end; the end is taken from the germline J gene. The rearrangement uses TRBV7-9 and TRBJ1-2; the match to TRBD1 covers 8 bases. V lost 2 bases and J lost 2; bases outside the gene matches: 4. CDR3 length: 15 amino acids. Per the germline V gene, CDR1 is SEHNR and CDR2 is FQNEAQ (reference sequence). The CDR3 DNA, read in part, is TGTGCCAGCAGCTTACATACAGGGGGGAACTATGGC. Its protein is CASSLHTGGNYG. The whole CDR3 sequence is CASSLHTGGNYGYTF.

Here the CDR3 reads CASSAPGQENSPLHF. Incomplete CDR3 DNA: TGTGCCAGCAGTGCCCCGGGACAGGAAAATTCACCC. The chain recombines TRBV7-9 with TRBJ1-6; 8 bases fit TRBD1. The observed sequence ends 3 residues before the CDR3 terminus, with the missing tail filled in from the germline J gene. CDR1 SEHNR and CDR2 FQNEAQ come from the germline V gene (reference sequence). With V trimmed by 6 bases and J by 7 bases, 8 bases remained unmatched. The CDR3 has 15 residues.

In regard to this clone: The read ends 3 residues shy of where the CDR3 ends; the end is completed using the germline J gene. This chain connects TRBV7-2 to TRBJ1-2; TRBD1 is a possible D gene (5 bases). The germline V gene has CDR1 SGHTA and CDR2 FQGNSA. CDR3 length equals 11 residues. CDR3 amino acids: CASSLEGGYTF. The CDR3 bases that were read are TGTGCCAGCAGCTTAGAGGGGGGC.

As regards this clone: The CDR3 end lies 3 residues beyond the end of the read and is filled in from the germline J gene. The chain employs TRBV30 and TRBJ1-6; 7 nucleotides align to TRBD1. The germline V gene encodes CDR1 GTSNPN and CDR2 SVGIG (reference sequence). The J segment lost 7 bases and the V segment lost 3 bases, leaving 6 bases of the junction unmatched. The CDR3 consists of 14 residues. CDR3 in amino acids: CAWSPQGPNSPLHF. The DNA read from the CDR3 is TGTGCCTGGAGCCCACAGGGGCCCAATTCACCC. The variable domain in full, with the rest retrieved from reference TRBV30 and TRBJ1-6, is SQTIHQWPATLVQPVGSPLSLECTVEGTSNPNLYWYRQAAGRGLQLLFYSVGIGQISSEVPQNLSASRPQDRQFILSSKKLLLSDSGFYLCAWSPQGPNSPLHFGNGTRLTVT.

With respect to this clone: The read is 3 residues too short to cover the CDR3 end, so that end is filled in from the germline J gene. The V call is TRBV7-9, the J call TRBJ2-5; D is uncertain. Trimming took 0 bases from V and 5 from J, leaving 4 bases between them. Germline-derived CDR1 and CDR2 are SEHNR and FQNEAQ (reference sequence). The CDR3 is 12 residues long. The CDR3 is CASSLASETQYF. CDR3 bases read: TGTGCCAGCAGCTTAGCGTCGGAGACC.

Comments on this clone: The missing CDR3 end, 3 residues past where the read stops, is filled in from the germline J gene. This chain links TRBV7-2 with TRBJ2-3; D possibly corresponds to TRBD2 (6 bases). V lost 5 bases and J 0 bases, leaving 12 bases between the germline ends. This CDR3 contains 15 residues. Germline CDR1 SGHTA, CDR2 FQGNSA. The DNA read from the CDR3 is TGTGCCAGCAGCCCTGGGGGACTTAGCACAGATACG. This codes for CASSPGGLSTDT. The full-length CDR3 reads as CASSPGGLSTDTQYF.